The next 18 T cell receptor beta chains were all read from a single sample in a study of T-cell reconstitution after alpha-beta-depleted transplantation in children. Unique molecular identifiers featured in how the TCRbeta library was prepared. TCRdb analysed the PCR reads with MiXCR anew, one entry per CDR3 protein. The table shows about 90,000 distinct CDR3 sequences, with around 16% occurring only once. This specimen was PBMCs, mostly from graft donor cells, taken 180 days after TCRalphabeta/CD19-depleted stem cell transplant. These receptors originate from a male patient between 2 and 10 years old who had a stem cell transplant for acute lymphoblastic leukemia, so the T cells may come from the graft donor.

This chain connects TRBV11-3 to TRBJ2-1, with 7 nucleotides matching TRBD2. V shed 4 bases, J shed 6 bases, and the junction held 15 bases outside the gene matches. Germline V gene sequence: CDR1 SGHNT, CDR2 YENEEA. The CDR3 is made up of 17 amino acids. This CDR3 reads CASSSPLLAGVGNEQFF. The CDR3 bases are TGTGCCAGCAGCTCGCCCCTTTTGGCGGGAGTGGGCAATGAGCAGTTCTTC.

The chain is built from TRBV7-9 and TRBJ2-7; 12 bases fit TRBD2. From germline, CDR1 is SEHNR and CDR2 FQNEAQ (reference sequence). CDR3 length: 14 amino acids. After removal of 7 bases from V and 1 base from J, the junction contained 2 bases not matched to a gene. The CDR3 loop reads CASTGTSGSYEQYF. The CDR3 nucleotides read TGTGCCAGCACAGGGACTAGCGGGTCCTACGAGCAGTACTTC.

This clonotype was found many times. V gene TRBV10-2 combines with J gene TRBJ2-7, with D tentatively TRBD1 or TRBD2 (5 bases each). The CDR3 sequence is 15 residues long. CDR1 and CDR2 (germline): WSHSY, SAAADI. Trimming stripped 0 bases from V and 4 bases from J, with 13 bases between. The CDR3 DNA follows: TGCGCCAGCAGTGAGTCTTTTTGGGGGTTGTACGAGCAGTACTTC. Translation gives CASSESFWGLYEQYF.

The gene calls are TRBV20-1 and TRBJ1-1, with unresolved D. This CDR3 region has 15 residues. V was pared by 0 bases and J by 6 bases, with 17 bases between. CDR1 and CDR2 (germline): DFQATT, SNEGSKA (reference sequence). This CDR3 is CSARDLTFLEAEAFF. DNA for the CDR3: TGCAGTGCTAGAGATCTTACGTTCTTGGAAGCTGAAGCTTTCTTT.

This chain links TRBV18 with TRBJ2-2, with D unresolved. This CDR3 has 13 amino acids. Germline CDR1 and CDR2: KGHSH and LQKENI. Deletions cut 0 bases from V and 4 bases from J, with 3 bases between. The CDR3 sequence: CASSPPATGELFF. The CDR3 DNA reads TGTGCCAGCTCACCACCGGCCACCGGGGAGCTGTTTTTT.

This clonotype is a singleton in its sample. The V call is TRBV27, the J call TRBJ2-1, with TRBD2 matching 9 bases. CDR3 length: 16 amino acids. Trimming removed 3 bases from V and 9 bases from J; junction bases left unmatched: 12. Germline lookup yields CDR1 MNHEY and CDR2 SMNVEV (reference sequence). The CDR3 is CASSFPEGGGEGEQFF. As DNA, the CDR3 is TGTGCCAGCAGTTTCCCCGAAGGCGGGGGGGAAGGTGAGCAGTTCTTC.

The J gene is TRBJ2-7, the V gene TRBV7-9; 8 nucleotides line up with TRBD1. This CDR3 has 15 amino acids. Germline trimming cut 6 bases from V and 4 bases from J; bases unmatched to any gene: 11. Germline V gives CDR1 SEHNR, CDR2 FQNEAQ (reference sequence). CDR3 sequence: CASREQGAPPYEQYF. The CDR3 DNA reads TGTGCCAGCAGAGAGCAGGGGGCGCCCCCTTACGAGCAGTACTTC.

The rearrangement joins TRBV7-6 to TRBJ2-2; the match to TRBD2 covers 12 bases. The V gene end was trimmed by 5 bases and the J gene end by 7 bases; junction bases not matched to a gene: 5. Per germline, CDR1 SGHVS and CDR2 FNYEAQ. CDR3 size: 15 residues. For the CDR3, the DNA is TGTGCCAGCAGCCCGACTAGCGGGGGCCGCGGGGAGCTGTTTTTT. It codes for CASSPTSGGRGELFF.

As to this clonotype: A much larger clone is a single base away; this may be a read error. J is TRBJ1-1 and V is TRBV5-1, with 7 bases that match TRBD1. This CDR3 contains 14 residues. Germline-derived CDR1 and CDR2 are SGHRS and YFSETQ. Here the CDR3 reads CASSQTGLNTEVFF. The CDR3 region has the DNA TGCGCCAGCAGCCAGACAGGGCTGAACACTGAAGTTTTCTTT.

This clonotype turned up a few times. The chain joins TRBV5-1 to TRBJ2-1; 13 positions agree with TRBD2. This CDR3 contains 15 residues. V was clipped by 5 bases and J by 9 bases; unmatched bases: 8. Germline V lookup: CDR1 SGHRS, CDR2 YFSETQ. In nucleotides, the CDR3 is TGCGCCAGCAGTGCGACTAGCGGGGGGAGGGGTGAGCAGTTCTTC. Translated, it gives CASSATSGGRGEQFF.

By share, this clonotype counts as medium-sized. This chain connects TRBV20-1 to TRBJ1-2; tentative D call: TRBD1 (5 bases). Deletions cut 5 bases from V and 7 bases from J, with 5 bases between. The CDR3 is 9 amino acids. The germline gives CDR1 DFQATT, CDR2 SNEGSKA (reference sequence). For the CDR3, the DNA is TGCAGTGCTGGGGGTGGCTACACCTTC. This gives the protein CSAGGGYTF.

V and J are TRBV20-1 and TRBJ2-5; tentative D call: TRBD1 (5 bases). CDR3 length: 13 residues. Germline V gives CDR1 DFQATT, CDR2 SNEGSKA (reference sequence). Trimming shortened V by 6 bases and J by 0 bases, and 11 bases separated the two germline ends. The CDR3 here is CSARPDNQETQYF. As DNA, the CDR3 is TGCAGTGCCCGCCCGGACAACCAAGAGACCCAGTACTTC.

The J gene is TRBJ2-1, the V gene TRBV10-3, with D unclear. The CDR3 sequence is 15 residues long. Germline assignment: CDR1 ENHRY and CDR2 SYGVKD. Trimming took off 6 bases at V and 0 bases at J, with 12 bases between the two ends. In DNA, the CDR3 is TGTGCCATCAGGGAGCCAGTCAGCTCCTACAATGAGCAGTTCTTC. The encoded protein is CAIREPVSSYNEQFF.

This chain links TRBV12-3 or TRBV12-4 with TRBJ1-6; TRBD1 might be the D (5 bases). The CDR3 has 15 amino acids. The V end was cut by 6 bases, the J end by 6 bases, with 15 bases between. For the CDR3, the DNA is TGTGCCAGCAGCGGGGGTCGGGGCCTTAATTCACCCCTCCACTTT. Residues: CASSGGRGLNSPLHF.

The chain links TRBV7-2 to TRBJ2-1; 10 bases are shared with TRBD2. In germline, CDR1 is SGHTA, CDR2 FQGNSA. This CDR3 spans 15 amino acids. V shed 5 bases, J shed 8 bases, and the junction held 9 bases outside the gene matches. CDR3 coding DNA: TGTGCCAGCAGCCTAGTTAGCGGGGGGCCATATGAGCAGTTCTTC. Translated, it gives CASSLVSGGPYEQFF.

This clonotype has just a few counts. The chain uses TRBV4-2 and TRBJ2-1, with 8 bases matching TRBD2. V lost 0 bases and J lost 4; bases outside the gene matches: 11. The germline CDR1 and CDR2 sequences are LGHNA and YNFKEQ. CDR3 length: 18 residues. CDR3 DNA sequence: TGTGCCAGCAGCCAAGAATCCCTACAAGCGGGGGCGTACAATGAGCAGTTCTTC. As protein: CASSQESLQAGAYNEQFF.

This clonotype occurred many times. The rearrangement links TRBV7-6 to TRBJ1-4; the D is unclear. The CDR3 totals 17 residues. Germline lookup yields CDR1 SGHVS and CDR2 FNYEAQ. V was trimmed by 6 bases and J by 6 bases, leaving 23 bases between them. Here the CDR3 DNA reads TGTGCCAGCAGTCACCTAGCAAGGGAGCCCCTCCATGAAAAACTGTTTTTT. Translating gives CASSHLAREPLHEKLFF.

In DNA form, the CDR3 reads TGTGCCAGCAGCCTCCGGGACACGTACGAGCAGTACTTC. This codes for CASSLRDTYEQYF. This chain links TRBV3-1 with TRBJ2-7, with D possibly being TRBD1 (6 bases). The V end lost 4 bases, the J end lost 4 bases, and 11 bases lay between the germline ends. This CDR3 is 13 amino acids long. Looked up from germline, CDR1 is LGHDT and CDR2 is YNNKEL (reference sequence).